This T cell receptor (beta chain) was retrieved from a study of blood T cells in healthy people across ages. Study-level results: Diversity was higher, and naive CD4+ cells more numerous, in long-lived donors than in aged donors.

V lost 4 bases, J lost 8 bases, and 20 bases lay in between. Germline lookup yields CDR1 MGHRA and CDR2 YSYEKL. The CDR3 sequence is 15 residues long. Primed by a sample-barcoded 5' primer and a J-beta primer mix, a second PCR proceeded for about 6 to 12 cycles. Each cDNA molecule received a tag from a template-switch adaptor that had 12 random nucleotides. TCRdb re-derived calls from the 5' RACE reads in MiXCR, one entry per CDR3 protein. The sample has 1.4 million to 1.5 million distinct CDR3 sequences, approximately 40% seen once. This clonotype was seen more than once but under ten times. Its antigen is still unknown.

The origin of this receptor is a woman aged 18-30 years in good health. The chain combines TRBV4-1 with TRBJ1-1; the D is unclear. The sample comprised blood. In DNA, the CDR3 is TGCGCCAGCAGCCCCGCAAGGAATAACCCCCTCGAAGCTTTCTTT. Its protein is CASSPARNNPLEAFF.